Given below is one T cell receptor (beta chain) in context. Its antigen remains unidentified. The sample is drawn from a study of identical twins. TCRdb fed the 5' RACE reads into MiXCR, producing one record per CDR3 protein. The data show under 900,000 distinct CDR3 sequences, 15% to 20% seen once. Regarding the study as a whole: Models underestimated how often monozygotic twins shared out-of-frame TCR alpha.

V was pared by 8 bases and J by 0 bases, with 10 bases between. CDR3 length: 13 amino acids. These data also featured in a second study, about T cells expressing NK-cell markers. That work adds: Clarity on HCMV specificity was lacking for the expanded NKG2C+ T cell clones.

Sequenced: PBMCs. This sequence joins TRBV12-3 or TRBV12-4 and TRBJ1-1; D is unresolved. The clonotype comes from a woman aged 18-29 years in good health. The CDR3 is CASLLGMNTEAFF. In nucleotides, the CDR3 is TGTGCCAGCCTTTTGGGGATGAACACTGAAGCTTTCTTT.